The next 6 T cell receptor beta chains were all read from a single sample in a study of T cell repertoires in cytomegalovirus infection (dated by TCRdb to between 2018 and 2021). TCRdb shows the sequencer as Illumina HiSeq 1500. TCRdb reprocessing: public reads trimmed at Q25 with fastp, clones called with MiXCR, in-frame beta chains kept. Each CDR3 protein appears once, grouped with its most common genes and DNA. This sample has 900,000 to 950,000 distinct CDR3 sequences in its table, and under 40% of those were observed once. 13% of the sample rests with the top ten. The antigens of these receptors remain unknown. Explained via the paper, the treatment or condition label denotes: in vitro stimulation with specific CMV peptide epitopes to enrich CMV-specific T cells. The sample in question was cultured CD8+ T cells from PBMCs, obtained from culture after CMV antigen stimulation. Every receptor here comes from a human donor in good health (CMV status not recorded). Some clones in this sample may be carry-over from other donors' samples.

This clonotype was seen at least ten times. The chain recombines TRBV7-9 with TRBJ1-1; D unresolved. This CDR3 is 13 amino acids long. Trimming removed 7 bases at V and 0 bases at J, with 9 bases between. Per germline, CDR1 SEHNR and CDR2 FQNEAQ (reference sequence). As DNA, the CDR3 is TGTGCCAGCATGTACGGCCTGAACACTGAAGCTTTCTTT. Protein: CASMYGLNTEAFF.

This clonotype was observed a handful of times. The rearrangement links TRBV7-8 to TRBJ2-1; the D is unclear. Germline V lookup: CDR1 SGHVS, CDR2 FQNEAQ. This CDR3 region has 12 residues. Trimming pared 3 bases from V and 10 bases from J, leaving 10 bases between. CDR3 protein: CASSFGSEEQFF. The DNA for the CDR3 is TGTGCCAGCAGCTTTGGTTCCGAGGAGCAGTTCTTC. Supplemented by reference TRBV7-8 and TRBJ2-1, the full variable domain reads GAGVSQSPRYKVAKRGQDVALRCDPISGHVSLFWYQQALGQGPEFLTYFQNEAQLDKSGLPSDRFFAERPEGSVSTLKIQRTQQEDSAVYLCASSFGSEEQFFGPGTRLTVL.

Only a few counts were recorded for this clonotype. This chain connects TRBV28 to TRBJ2-3; TRBD2 aligns across 11 bases. This CDR3 is built from 18 residues. V gave up 5 bases and J gave up 4 bases; unmatched junction bases: 14. Germline CDR1 is MDHEN and CDR2 is SYDVKM. The CDR3 region has the DNA TGTGCCAGCAGTACGCCGGGGCTAGCGGGGGGTGATGCAGATACGCAGTATTTT. Amino acids: CASSTPGLAGGDADTQYF.

This clonotype was seen a few times. V and J are TRBV7-6 and TRBJ2-5; D might be TRBD1 (6 bases). Germline V gives CDR1 SGHVS, CDR2 FNYEAQ. CDR3 size: 15 residues. Trimming stripped 1 base from V and 5 bases from J, with 14 bases between. In nucleotides, the CDR3 is TGTGCCAGCAGCTTAGTACCAGGGGTTGAGGAGACCCAGTACTTC. Its protein is CASSLVPGVEETQYF.

The gene calls are TRBV19 and TRBJ1-2; a weak D match, TRBD1 (6 bases). V lost 4 bases, J lost 5 bases, and 14 bases lay in between. The CDR3 is 14 residues long. Germline assignment: CDR1 LNHDA and CDR2 SQIVND (reference sequence). CDR3 in DNA: TGTGCCAGTAGTACCTGGACAGTGGAGTATGGCTACACCTTC. Its protein product is CASSTWTVEYGYTF.

The chain recombines TRBV27 with TRBJ1-2; D unclear. Trimming cost V 5 bases and J 8 bases, with 15 bases left between them. Germline V lookup: CDR1 MNHEY, CDR2 SMNVEV (reference sequence). This CDR3 contains 13 residues. The CDR3 DNA reads TGTGCCAGCAGTCCTGGTTCGTTATCGGGCTACACCTTC. Protein: CASSPGSLSGYTF.